This TCR beta chain was obtained from a study of shared clonotypes between healthy human individuals. At the level of the study: Per donor, CD8 memory used one plate, CD8 naive used two, CD4 memory used three and CD4 naive used three.

Data came from immunoSEQ multiplex PCR; TCRdb stores just in-frame clones and leaves some out. Altogether 2.3 million or so clones are present, more than 80% being singletons, with the ten largest covering 0.39%. Looked up from germline, CDR1 is SGHTA and CDR2 is FQGNSA. Trimming took off 2 bases at V and 5 bases at J, with 15 bases between the two ends. CDR3 length equals 15 residues. Points on this clone: Its antigen is undetermined.

Study-wide findings and caveats: Larger estimated richness was generally recorded for naive subsets relative to memory subsets.

This TCR came from a man between 18 and 35 years old in good health. Some clones in this sample may be carry-over from other donors' samples. The sequenced sample was naive CD4+ T cells from PBMCs. Described subset: CD45RA+ positively selected. The rearrangement links TRBV7-2 to TRBJ1-1; D may be TRBD1 (6 bases). The CDR3 DNA sequence: TGTGCCAGCAGCTTAATAGGGGGAGGTCTTACTGAAGCTTTCTTT. It codes for CASSLIGGGLTEAFF. Looking up the rest from reference TRBV7-2 and TRBJ1-1 gives the full variable domain: GAGVSQSPSNKVTEKGKDVELRCDPISGHTALYWYRQSLGQGLEFLIYFQGNSAPDKSGLPSDRFSAERTGGSVSTLTIQRTQQEDSAVYLCASSLIGGGLTEAFFGQGTRLTVV.